Listed here is a single TCR beta chain. The authors' processing: The authors estimated nucleated cell counts from reference gene primer amplification. TCRdb's copy holds only in-frame clones and misses some; the assay was immunoSEQ multiplex PCR. V and J calls and clone size follow that table, whereas D and trimming were derived from the DNA. Of 200,000 to 250,000 clones listed, around 88% are singletons. This sample stems from a study of blood T cell repertoires in COVID-19. Looking at the study overall: Collection of acute and convalescent COVID-19 samples took place in the United States, Italy and Spain. Sample material is recorded as cDNA or gDNA derived from T cells, B-cell-depleted T cells, or PBMCs.

With 0 bases removed from V and 2 bases from J, the gap between germline ends came to 13 bases. The CDR3 sequence is 16 residues long. Per germline, CDR1 LGHDT and CDR2 YNNKEL (reference sequence). This chain links TRBV3-1 (or the pseudogene TRBV3-2) with TRBJ1-2, with TRBD1 as a possible D gene (5 bases). The origin of this receptor is a man at least 80 years old with acute or convalescent COVID-19. The source material was peripheral blood. The CDR3 region has the DNA TGTGCCAGCAGCCAAGATCCAACAGGCCTGAACTATGGCTACACCTTC. Residues: CASSQDPTGLNYGYTF.